This TCR beta chain was recovered during a study of CD8+ T cells in alopecia areata. General study points: TCR sharing was clearer in mice than between patients, perhaps partly owing to patient HLA diversity.

RNA extraction was followed by reverse transcription into cDNA, which acted as the sequencing template. The data were produced by immunoSEQ multiplex PCR, yet TCRdb's version contains in-frame clones alone and is incomplete. Recorded here are under 350,000 clones, with no singletons, and the ten leading clones hold more than 0.95%. Comment on this clone: What it recognizes is unknown. Mouse gene names and germline throughout. Read data end 4 residues before the CDR3 end; the end is taken from the germline J gene.

The germline V gene encodes CDR1 FNHDT and CDR2 SITEND (reference sequence). This CDR3 comprises 14 residues. Sorting relied on CD4, CD8alpha, NKG2D, NKG2ACE and other markers applied to pooled cutaneous lymph node cells. This receptor was taken from a C3H/HeJ mouse with alopecia areata. The MHC haplotype of this mouse line is H2-k. Sequenced sample: CD4+ T cells sorted from a lymph node. V and J are TRBV19 and TRBJ2-7, with TRBD1 matching over 9 bases. The part of the CDR3 DNA that was read is TGTGCCAGCAGTCCCCGGGACAGGGATTAT. It codes for CASSPRDRDY. In full, the CDR3 is CASSPRDRDYEQYF.